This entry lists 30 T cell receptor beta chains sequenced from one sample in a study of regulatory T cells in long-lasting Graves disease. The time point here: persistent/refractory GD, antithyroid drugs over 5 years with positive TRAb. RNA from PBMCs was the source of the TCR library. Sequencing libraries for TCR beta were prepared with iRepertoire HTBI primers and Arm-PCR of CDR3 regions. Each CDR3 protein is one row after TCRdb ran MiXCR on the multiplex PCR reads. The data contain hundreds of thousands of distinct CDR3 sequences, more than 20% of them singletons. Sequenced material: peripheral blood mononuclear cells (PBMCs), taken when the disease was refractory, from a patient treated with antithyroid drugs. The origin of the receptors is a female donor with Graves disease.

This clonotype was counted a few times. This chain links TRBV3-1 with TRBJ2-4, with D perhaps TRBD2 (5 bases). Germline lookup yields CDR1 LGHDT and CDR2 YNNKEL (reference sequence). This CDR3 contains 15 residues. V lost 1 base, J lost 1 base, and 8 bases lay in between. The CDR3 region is CASSQGVAAKNIQYF. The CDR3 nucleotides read TGTGCCAGCAGCCAAGGGGTAGCGGCCAAAAACATTCAGTACTTC.

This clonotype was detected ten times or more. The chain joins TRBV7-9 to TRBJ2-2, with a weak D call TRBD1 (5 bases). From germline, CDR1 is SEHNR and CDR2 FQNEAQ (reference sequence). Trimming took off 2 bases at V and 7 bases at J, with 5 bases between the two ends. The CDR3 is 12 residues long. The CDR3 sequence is CASSLRGGELFF. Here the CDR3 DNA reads TGTGCCAGCAGCTTAAGGGGCGGGGAGCTGTTTTTT. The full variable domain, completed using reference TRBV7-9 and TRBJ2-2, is DTGVSQNPRHKITKRGQNVTFRCDPISEHNRLYWYRQTLGQGPEFLTYFQNEAQLEKSRLLSDRFSAERPKGSFSTLEIQRTEQGDSAMYLCASSLRGGELFFGEGSRLTVL.

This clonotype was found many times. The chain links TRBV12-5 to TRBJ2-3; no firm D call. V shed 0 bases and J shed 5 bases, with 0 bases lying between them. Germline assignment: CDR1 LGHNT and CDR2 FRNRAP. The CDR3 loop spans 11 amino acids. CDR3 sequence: CASGLVDTQYF. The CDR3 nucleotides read TGTGCTAGTGGTTTGGTAGATACGCAGTATTTT.

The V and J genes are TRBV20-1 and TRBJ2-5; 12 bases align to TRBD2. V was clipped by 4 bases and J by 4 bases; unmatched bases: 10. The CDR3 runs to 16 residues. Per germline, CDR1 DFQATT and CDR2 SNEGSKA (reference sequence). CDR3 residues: CSATRTSGVWAETQYF. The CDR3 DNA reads TGCAGTGCTACCCGGACTAGCGGGGTATGGGCAGAGACCCAGTACTTC.

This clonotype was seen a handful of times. CDR3 DNA: TGTGCCAGCAGCTTATTTGGAGGGACCCAGTACTTC. Its translation: CASSLFGGTQYF. This chain links TRBV7-2 with TRBJ2-5; D might be TRBD2 (5 bases). CDR1 and CDR2 from the germline V gene are SGHTA and FQGNSA. V was cut by 2 bases and J by 7 bases, with 8 bases left in between. This CDR3 contains 12 residues.

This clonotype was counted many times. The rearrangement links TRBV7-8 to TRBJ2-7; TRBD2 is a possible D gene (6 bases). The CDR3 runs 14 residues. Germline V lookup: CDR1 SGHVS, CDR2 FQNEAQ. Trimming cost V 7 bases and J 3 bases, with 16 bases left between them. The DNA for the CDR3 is TGTGCCAGCACCCCGGGAGAGACGAACTACGAGCAGTACTTC. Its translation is CASTPGETNYEQYF.

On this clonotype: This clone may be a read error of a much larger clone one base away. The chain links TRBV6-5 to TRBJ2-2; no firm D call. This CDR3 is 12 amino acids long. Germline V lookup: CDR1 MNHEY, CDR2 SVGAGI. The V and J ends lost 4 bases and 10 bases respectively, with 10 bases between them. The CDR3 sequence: CASSSQTEELFF. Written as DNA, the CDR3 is TGTGCCAGCAGTTCTCAAACAGAGGAGCTGTTTTTT.

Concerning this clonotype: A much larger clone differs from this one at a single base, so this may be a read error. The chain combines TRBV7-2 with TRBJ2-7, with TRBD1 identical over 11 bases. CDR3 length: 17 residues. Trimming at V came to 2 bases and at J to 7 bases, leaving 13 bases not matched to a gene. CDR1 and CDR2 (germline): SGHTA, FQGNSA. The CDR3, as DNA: TGTGCCAGCAGCTTACTTCCCCCCGGGACAGGGGGATATGAGCAGTACTTC. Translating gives CASSLLPPGTGGYEQYF.

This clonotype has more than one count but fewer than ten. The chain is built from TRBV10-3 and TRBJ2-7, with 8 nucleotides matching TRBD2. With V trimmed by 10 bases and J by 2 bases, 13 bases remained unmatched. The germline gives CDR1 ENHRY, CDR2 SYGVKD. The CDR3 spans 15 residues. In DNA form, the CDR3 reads TGTGCCAGCAGACTAGGTGGTAGCGGGACCTACGAGCAGTACTTC. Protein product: CASRLGGSGTYEQYF.

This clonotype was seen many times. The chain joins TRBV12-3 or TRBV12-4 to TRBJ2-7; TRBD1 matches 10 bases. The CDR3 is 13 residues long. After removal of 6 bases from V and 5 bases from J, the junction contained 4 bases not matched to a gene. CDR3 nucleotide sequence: TGTGCCAGCAGAGGGACAGGGGAGGACGAGCAGTACTTC. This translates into CASRGTGEDEQYF.

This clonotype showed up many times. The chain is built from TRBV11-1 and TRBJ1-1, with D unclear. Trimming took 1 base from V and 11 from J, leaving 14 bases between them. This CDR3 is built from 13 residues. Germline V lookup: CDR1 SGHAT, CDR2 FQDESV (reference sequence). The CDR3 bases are TGTGCCAGCAGCTTAGAATCTGTCGGGGTCGCTTTCTTT. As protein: CASSLESVGVAFF.

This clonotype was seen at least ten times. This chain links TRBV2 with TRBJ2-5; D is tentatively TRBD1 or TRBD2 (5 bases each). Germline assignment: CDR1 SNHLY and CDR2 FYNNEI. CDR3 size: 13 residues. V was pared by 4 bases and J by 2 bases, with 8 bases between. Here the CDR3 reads CASSGGTQETQYF. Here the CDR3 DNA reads TGTGCCAGCAGTGGGGGGACGCAAGAGACCCAGTACTTC.

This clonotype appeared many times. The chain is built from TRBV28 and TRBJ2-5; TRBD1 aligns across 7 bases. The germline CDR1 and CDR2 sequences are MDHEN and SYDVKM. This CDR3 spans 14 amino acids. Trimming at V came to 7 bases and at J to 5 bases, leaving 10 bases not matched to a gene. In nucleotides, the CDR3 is TGTGCCAGCAACTTGGGACAGAGCTGGGAGACCCAGTACTTC. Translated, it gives CASNLGQSWETQYF.

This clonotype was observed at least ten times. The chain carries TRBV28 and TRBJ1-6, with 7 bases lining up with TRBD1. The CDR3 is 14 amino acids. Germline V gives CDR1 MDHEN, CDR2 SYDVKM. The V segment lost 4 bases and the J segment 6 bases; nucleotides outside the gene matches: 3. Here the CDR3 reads CASSSGTANSPLHF. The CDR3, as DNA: TGTGCCAGCAGTTCAGGGACAGCTAATTCACCCCTCCACTTT.

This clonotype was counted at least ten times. CDR3 nucleotide sequence: TGTGCCAGCAGTTTAGGGACAGAGCCGAACACTGAAGCTTTCTTT. Its translation is CASSLGTEPNTEAFF. The rearrangement links TRBV27 to TRBJ1-1; 7 bases align to TRBD1. J gave up 1 base and V 2 bases, and 4 bases lay outside the gene matches. CDR3 size: 15 residues. Looked up from germline, CDR1 is MNHEY and CDR2 is SMNVEV (reference sequence).

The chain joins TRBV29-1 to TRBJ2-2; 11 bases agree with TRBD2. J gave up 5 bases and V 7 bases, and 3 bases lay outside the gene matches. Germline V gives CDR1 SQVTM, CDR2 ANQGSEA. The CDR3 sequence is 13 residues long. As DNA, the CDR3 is TGCAGCGGACTAGCGGGAAGGACCGGGGAGCTGTTTTTT. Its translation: CSGLAGRTGELFF.

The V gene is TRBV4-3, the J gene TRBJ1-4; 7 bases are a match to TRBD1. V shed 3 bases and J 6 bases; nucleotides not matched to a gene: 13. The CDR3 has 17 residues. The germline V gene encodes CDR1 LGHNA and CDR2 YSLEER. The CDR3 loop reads CASSQDRFTGEYEKLFF. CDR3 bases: TGCGCCAGCAGCCAGGACAGGTTCACCGGCGAGTATGAAAAACTGTTTTTT.

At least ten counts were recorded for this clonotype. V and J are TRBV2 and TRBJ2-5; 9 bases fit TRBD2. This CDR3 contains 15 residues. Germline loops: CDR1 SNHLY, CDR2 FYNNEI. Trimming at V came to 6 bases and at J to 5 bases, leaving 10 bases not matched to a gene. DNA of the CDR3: TGTGCCAGCAGCCCGGGTGGTCTAGCGGGGGAGACCCAGTACTTC. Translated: CASSPGGLAGETQYF. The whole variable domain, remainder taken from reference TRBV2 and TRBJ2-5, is EPEVTQTPSHQVTQMGQEVILRCVPISNHLYFYWYRQILGQKVEFLVSFYNNEISEKSEIFDDQFSVERPDGSNFTLKIRSTKLEDSAMYFCASSPGGLAGETQYFGPGTRLLVL.

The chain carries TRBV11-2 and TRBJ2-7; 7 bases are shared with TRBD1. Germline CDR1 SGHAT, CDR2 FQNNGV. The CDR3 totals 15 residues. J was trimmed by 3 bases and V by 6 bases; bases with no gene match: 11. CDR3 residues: CASRTRTGVHYEQYF. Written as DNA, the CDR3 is TGTGCCAGCAGAACAAGAACAGGGGTCCACTACGAGCAGTACTTC.

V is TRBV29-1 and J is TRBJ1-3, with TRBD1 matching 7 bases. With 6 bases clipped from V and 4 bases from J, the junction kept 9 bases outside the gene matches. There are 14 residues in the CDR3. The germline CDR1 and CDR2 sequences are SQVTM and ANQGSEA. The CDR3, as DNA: TGCAGCGTATGGGGACAGACCCTAGGAAACACCATATATTTT. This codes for CSVWGQTLGNTIYF.

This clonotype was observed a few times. The CDR3 DNA follows: TGCGCCAGCAGTGAGGGCCGGGAGACCGGGGAGCTGTTTTTT. This encodes CASSEGRETGELFF. The chain has TRBV10-1 and TRBJ2-2; the D gene is possibly TRBD2 (6 bases). Between the trimmed V and J ends, which lost 2 bases and 5 bases, there was a span of 9 bases. Germline values: CDR1 WNHNN, CDR2 SYGVQD (reference sequence). The CDR3 sequence is 14 residues long.

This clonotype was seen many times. In nucleotides, the CDR3 is TGTGCCAGCAGTGAAGTGCCGAACTCATACGAGCAGTACTTC. Translated: CASSEVPNSYEQYF. This chain connects TRBV2 to TRBJ2-7; D remains ambiguous. V lost 1 base and J 4 bases, leaving 11 bases between the germline ends. CDR1 is SNHLY and CDR2 is FYNNEI in the germline V gene. The CDR3 length is 14 residues.

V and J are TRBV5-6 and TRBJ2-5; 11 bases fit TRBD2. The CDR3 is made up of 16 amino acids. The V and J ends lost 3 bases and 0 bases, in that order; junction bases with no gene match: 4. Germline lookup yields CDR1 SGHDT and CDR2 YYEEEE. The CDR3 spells CASSSTSGNNQETQYF. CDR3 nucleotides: TGTGCCAGCAGCTCGACTAGCGGGAACAACCAAGAGACCCAGTACTTC.

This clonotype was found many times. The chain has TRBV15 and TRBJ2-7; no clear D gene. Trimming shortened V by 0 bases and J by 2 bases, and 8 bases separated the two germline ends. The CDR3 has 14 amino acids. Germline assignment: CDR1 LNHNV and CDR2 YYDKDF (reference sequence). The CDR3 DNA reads TGTGCCACCAGCAGAGATATTGTTACCTACGAGCAGTACTTC. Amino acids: CATSRDIVTYEQYF.

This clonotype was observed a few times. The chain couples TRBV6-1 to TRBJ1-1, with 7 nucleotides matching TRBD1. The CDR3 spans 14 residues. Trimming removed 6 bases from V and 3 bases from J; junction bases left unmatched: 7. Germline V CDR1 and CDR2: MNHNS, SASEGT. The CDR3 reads CASRRDSGDTEAFF. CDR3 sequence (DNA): TGTGCCAGCAGGCGGGACAGCGGAGACACTGAAGCTTTCTTT.

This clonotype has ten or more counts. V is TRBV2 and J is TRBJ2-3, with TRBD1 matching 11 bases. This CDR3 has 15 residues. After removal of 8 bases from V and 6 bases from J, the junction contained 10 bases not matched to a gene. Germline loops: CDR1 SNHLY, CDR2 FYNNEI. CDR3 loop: CASSLRDRGFDTQYF. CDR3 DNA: TGTGCCAGCTCATTGCGGGACAGGGGGTTCGATACGCAGTATTTT.

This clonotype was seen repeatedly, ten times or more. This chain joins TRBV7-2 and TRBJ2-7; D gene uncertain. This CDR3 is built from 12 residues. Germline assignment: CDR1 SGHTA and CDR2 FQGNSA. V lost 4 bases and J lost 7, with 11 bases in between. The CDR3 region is CASSYAVGEQYF. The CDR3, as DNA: TGTGCCAGCAGCTATGCGGTGGGGGAGCAGTACTTC. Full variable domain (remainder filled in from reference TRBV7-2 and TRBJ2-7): GAGVSQSPSNKVTEKGKDVELRCDPISGHTALYWYRQSLGQGLEFLIYFQGNSAPDKSGLPSDRFSAERTGGSVSTLTIQRTQQEDSAVYLCASSYAVGEQYFGPGTRLTVT.

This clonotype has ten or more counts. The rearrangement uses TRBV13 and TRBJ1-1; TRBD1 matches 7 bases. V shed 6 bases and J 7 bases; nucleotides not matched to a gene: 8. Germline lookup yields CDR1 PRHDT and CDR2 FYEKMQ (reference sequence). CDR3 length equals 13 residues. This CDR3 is CASSDRTGLEAFF. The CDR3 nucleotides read TGTGCCAGCAGTGATAGGACAGGACTTGAAGCTTTCTTT.

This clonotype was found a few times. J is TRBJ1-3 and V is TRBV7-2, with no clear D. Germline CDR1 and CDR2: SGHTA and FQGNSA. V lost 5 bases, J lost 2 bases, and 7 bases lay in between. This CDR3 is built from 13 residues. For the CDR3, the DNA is TGTGCCAGCAGCCACGACACTGGAAACACCATATATTTT. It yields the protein CASSHDTGNTIYF.

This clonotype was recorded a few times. The CDR3 sequence: CSVGGTGEAFF. The CDR3 DNA reads as TGCAGCGTTGGTGGGACAGGGGAAGCTTTCTTT. The rearrangement joins TRBV29-1 to TRBJ1-1; 9 bases align to TRBD1. Germline values: CDR1 SQVTM, CDR2 ANQGSEA. V dropped 4 bases and J dropped 8; count of bases not matched to a gene: 2. This CDR3 spans 11 amino acids.